This is a list of T cell receptor beta chains from one sample in a study of blood T cell repertoires in COVID-19. Profiled with immunoSEQ multiplex PCR; TCRdb holds only in-frame clones, not every one. The data contain hundreds of thousands of clones, roughly 83% of them singletons. Input material: peripheral blood. These TCRs come from a woman aged 45-59 years with acute or convalescent COVID-19. CDR3s include the opening cysteine and the closing phenylalanine or tryptophan. Fields, in order: clone size, V gene, J gene, D gene, CDR3 DNA, CDR3 protein. A D gene is named only where the DNA matches it firmly. Some rows have no size entry. The others give once, few or many, or a class for an expanded clone.

>once|TRBV7-2|TRBJ1-4|-
TGTGCCAGCAGCTTTCAGGGCGCTAATGAAAAACTGTTTTTT
CASSFQGANEKLFF
>once|TRBV6-5|TRBJ2-2|-
TGTGCCAGCACCCAGGGGGGCACCGGGGAGCTGTTTTTT
CASTQGGTGELFF
>-|TRBV4-1|TRBJ2-7|TRBD2
TGCGCCAGCAGCCCACAAGGCACTAGCGGGAGTGGGTACGAGCAGTACTTC
CASSPQGTSGSGYEQYF
>-|TRBV6-1|TRBJ2-1|-
TGTGCCAGCAGTGAAGTTAGGGGGATAGGGGAGCAGTTCTTC
CASSEVRGIGEQFF
>-|TRBV28|TRBJ1-5|-
TGTGCCAGCAGTGCCTCACGGGCGGGTCAGCCCCAGCATTTT
CASSASRAGQPQHF
>-|TRBV10-2|TRBJ2-1|-
TGCGCCAGCGGGGGCGGGAGTCAGTTCTTC
CASGGGSQFF
>-|TRBV29-1|TRBJ2-7|TRBD2
TGCAGCGCACGACCGGGACTAGCCTACGAGCAGTACTTC
CSARPGLAYEQYF
>-|TRBV4-1|TRBJ1-6|-
TGCGCCAGCAGCTGGACTTCCACGGGCGGAAATAATTCACCCCTCCACTTT
CASSWTSTGGNNSPLHF
>few|TRBV19|TRBJ2-7|TRBD1
TGTGCCAGGACTAAATCGGGACAGCGGACCTTCGAGCAGTACTTC
CARTKSGQRTFEQYF
>-|TRBV18|TRBJ2-7|TRBD2
TGTGCCAGCTCACGAAGGACTAGCGACTACGAGCAGTACTTC
CASSRRTSDYEQYF
>-|TRBV5-1|TRBJ1-4|-
TGCGCCAGCAGCTTAGGGGGTTCAACTAATGAAAAACTGTTTTTT
CASSLGGSTNEKLFF
>-|TRBV5-6|TRBJ2-3|-
TGTGCCAGCAGCTCCCGCAGGGGCCCCACAGATACGCAGTATTTT
CASSSRRGPTDTQYF
>-|TRBV7-6|TRBJ2-1|TRBD2
TGTGCCAGCAGCCGACGGACTAGCGGGACCGCTGAGCAGTTCTTC
CASSRRTSGTAEQFF
>-|TRBV28|TRBJ1-6|-
TGTGCCAGCAGACCGGCGGCTCCCTATAATTCACCCCTCCACTTT
CASRPAAPYNSPLHF
>-|TRBV25-1|TRBJ2-1|-
TGTGCCAGCGAGGAGACCAATGAGCAGTTCTTC
CASEETNEQFF
>once|TRBV4-3|TRBJ2-3|TRBD2
TGCGCCAGCAGCCAAGAGCGGGGGGGCGTGCCGACAGATACGCAGTATTTT
CASSQERGGVPTDTQYF